The 27 T cell receptor beta chains below were found in one sample sequenced in a study of shared clonotypes between healthy human individuals. Data came from immunoSEQ multiplex PCR; TCRdb stores just in-frame clones and leaves some out. The sample includes about 2.4 million clones, just over 90% of them seen just once. Sequencing used naive CD4+ T cells sorted from blood. Sample subset: CD45RA+ positively selected. These receptor sequences come from a man younger than 35 in good health.

The chain links TRBV7-2 to TRBJ2-7, with no clear D. This CDR3 region has 15 residues. Trimming took off 1 base at V and 0 bases at J, with 10 bases between the two ends. Germline assignment: CDR1 SGHTA and CDR2 FQGNSA. This chain's CDR3 is CASSLGPLSSYEQYF. The CDR3, as DNA: TGTGCCAGCAGCTTAGGGCCATTGAGCTCCTACGAGCAGTACTTC.

This clone has only a few counts. The chain carries TRBV4-1 and TRBJ1-5; no clear D. Germline CDR1 MGHRA, CDR2 YSYEKL. The V gene lost 3 bases and the J gene lost 5 bases, with 14 bases spanning the gap. CDR3 length: 15 amino acids. The CDR3 is CASSHYQGRDQPQHF. CDR3 DNA: TGCGCCAGCAGCCACTATCAAGGCCGCGATCAGCCCCAGCATTTT.

Note on this clone: Other DNA sequences within the sample encode an identical CDR3. This rearrangement joins TRBV2 to TRBJ1-4; the D gene is possibly TRBD1 (5 bases). The V gene's germline CDR1 is SNHLY and CDR2 FYNNEI. V was shortened by 3 bases and J by 10 bases, with 15 bases between the two germline ends. The CDR3 extends over 14 amino acids. The CDR3 nucleotides are TGTGCCAGCAGTGATCCCGGGACGGGAGGAAAACTGTTTTTT. This sequence encodes CASSDPGTGGKLFF.

The rearrangement joins TRBV19 to TRBJ2-2; D might be TRBD2 (5 bases). V was clipped by 4 bases and J by 1 base, with 10 bases between them. Germline-derived CDR1 and CDR2 are LNHDA and SQIVND (reference sequence). This CDR3 is built from 15 residues. CDR3 nucleotide sequence: TGTGCCAGTAGTAAAGCAGGACTGAACACCGGGGAGCTGTTTTTT. Translating gives CASSKAGLNTGELFF.

The chain combines TRBV28 with TRBJ2-7; 8 bases are shared with TRBD1. Germline-derived CDR1 and CDR2 are MDHEN and SYDVKM. The CDR3 has 15 residues. V trimming: 8 bases; J trimming: 6 bases; junction bases outside the gene matches: 15. As DNA, the CDR3 is TGTGCCAGCCAAAAGTCGACTGGACAGGGTTCCGAGCAGTACTTC. Encoded protein: CASQKSTGQGSEQYF.

Remarks on this clone: The sample holds other DNA sequences that translate to the same CDR3. The V and J genes are TRBV30 and TRBJ1-3; 9 positions agree with TRBD1. Germline V lookup: CDR1 GTSNPN, CDR2 SVGIG (reference sequence). This CDR3 contains 12 residues. V trimming: 5 bases; J trimming: 4 bases; junction bases outside the gene matches: 0. The CDR3 DNA is TGTGCCTGGGGGACAGGGGGAAACACCATATATTTT. This encodes CAWGTGGNTIYF.

This clone has just one count. The chain carries TRBV6-1 and TRBJ2-5; 11 bases fit TRBD1. The CDR3 extends over 15 amino acids. V shed 6 bases and J 3 bases; nucleotides not matched to a gene: 6. CDR1 is MNHNS and CDR2 is SASEGT in the germline V gene. The CDR3, as DNA: TGTGCCAGCAGGGGGACAGGGGGGACTGAAGAGACCCAGTACTTC. Protein product: CASRGTGGTEETQYF.

The rearrangement uses TRBV7-3 and TRBJ1-6; maybe TRBD1 (5 bases). Germline CDR1 reads SGHTA; CDR2 reads FQGTGA. Trimming removed 1 base from V and 0 bases from J, with 10 bases in between. The CDR3 extends over 17 amino acids. For the CDR3, the DNA is TGTGCCAGCAGCTTAAGGGACGGTTCCTCCTATAATTCACCCCTCCACTTT. It translates to CASSLRDGSSYNSPLHF.

The V call is TRBV7-9, the J call TRBJ2-1; D is unclear. Germline CDR1 and CDR2: SEHNR and FQNEAQ (reference sequence). Between the trimmed V and J ends, which lost 5 bases and 3 bases, there was a span of 17 bases. The CDR3 is 16 residues long. CDR3 DNA: TGTGCCAGCAGCAATCGACCCCTCCCCGACTACAATGAGCAGTTCTTC. This gives the protein CASSNRPLPDYNEQFF.

A note on this clone: In the same sample, other DNA sequences code for this CDR3. The chain employs TRBV11-2 and TRBJ2-2, with D perhaps matching TRBD2 (6 bases). Trimming shortened V by 8 bases and J by 0 bases, and 13 bases separated the two germline ends. The CDR3 is 15 residues long. Germline assignment: CDR1 SGHAT and CDR2 FQNNGV. The CDR3 loop is CASSERGTNTGELFF. The CDR3 DNA sequence: TGTGCCAGCTCCGAACGGGGGACGAACACCGGGGAGCTGTTTTTT.

About this clone: Other DNA sequences within the sample encode an identical CDR3. This chain links TRBV2 with TRBJ2-1; tentative D call: TRBD1 (5 bases). The germline V gene encodes CDR1 SNHLY and CDR2 FYNNEI. Trimming cost V 6 bases and J 6 bases, with 9 bases left between them. The length of the CDR3 is 12 residues. CDR3 DNA: TGTGCCAGCAGGGGGCTCGGCAATGAGCAGTTCTTC. This codes for CASRGLGNEQFF.

This chain links TRBV14 with TRBJ2-7, with a tentative D call TRBD2 (5 bases). Per germline, CDR1 SGHDN and CDR2 FVKESK. V lost 0 bases and J lost 9, with 12 bases in between. The CDR3 runs to 13 residues. The CDR3: CASSQEVRSGQYF. For the CDR3, the DNA is TGTGCCAGCAGCCAAGAGGTCCGGAGCGGGCAGTACTTC.

This clone showed up just once. The sample contains more than one DNA sequence encoding this CDR3. The genes are TRBV5-5 and TRBJ2-5, with D unresolved. The CDR3 totals 11 residues. Germline lookup yields CDR1 SGHKS and CDR2 YYEKEE (reference sequence). Trimming removed 0 bases at V and 5 bases at J, with 2 bases between. The CDR3 loop reads CASSLVETQYF. CDR3 DNA sequence: TGTGCCAGCAGCTTGGTGGAGACCCAGTACTTC.

The chain joins TRBV19 to TRBJ2-1, with D unresolved. CDR3 length: 11 amino acids. Trimming removed 6 bases at V and 7 bases at J, with 7 bases between. CDR1 and CDR2 (germline): LNHDA, SQIVND (reference sequence). The CDR3 loop reads CASSRTNEQFF. CDR3 DNA: TGTGCCAGTAGCCGTACTAATGAGCAGTTCTTC.

This sequence joins TRBV19 and TRBJ2-7; weak D call: TRBD2 (5 bases). CDR3 length: 14 amino acids. The germline V gene encodes CDR1 LNHDA and CDR2 SQIVND (reference sequence). Trimming removed 6 bases from V and 0 bases from J, with 12 bases in between. The CDR3 DNA is TGTGCCAGTAGGGACTCCCAAAGCTCCTACGAGCAGTACTTC. Translated, it gives CASRDSQSSYEQYF.

The V and J genes are TRBV5-6 and TRBJ1-1; no definite D call. V lost 4 bases and J lost 4, with 17 bases in between. Germline assignment: CDR1 SGHDT and CDR2 YYEEEE. The CDR3 loop spans 15 amino acids. CDR3 residues: CASSGLGPTFTEAFF. CDR3 nucleotides: TGTGCCAGCAGCGGGTTAGGGCCCACGTTCACTGAAGCTTTCTTT.

As concerns this clone: Other DNA variants within this sample encode the same CDR3. The chain employs TRBV30 and TRBJ1-4; D unresolved. Germline V lookup: CDR1 GTSNPN, CDR2 SVGIG (reference sequence). Trimming left V 3 bases short and J 0 bases short, with 5 bases between. There are 13 residues in the CDR3. CDR3 amino acids: CAWRQSTNEKLFF. CDR3 DNA: TGTGCCTGGAGGCAGTCAACTAATGAAAAACTGTTTTTT.

This clone was recorded only once. The chain employs TRBV5-1 and TRBJ2-5; no definite D call. The V gene's germline CDR1 is SGHRS and CDR2 YFSETQ. This CDR3 comprises 15 residues. V dropped 4 bases and J dropped 7 bases, with 20 bases sitting between them. CDR3 residues: CASSPNVAGKGTQYF. CDR3 coding DNA: TGCGCCAGCAGCCCTAACGTCGCTGGAAAAGGGACCCAGTACTTC.

The chain links TRBV5-8 to TRBJ2-7; D not resolved. Looked up from germline, CDR1 is SGHTS and CDR2 is YDEGEE. This CDR3 contains 15 residues. V shed 0 bases and J shed 2 bases, with 12 bases lying between them. CDR3 region: CASSLGALVTYEQYF. In nucleotides, the CDR3 is TGTGCCAGCAGCTTGGGCGCATTAGTAACCTACGAGCAGTACTTC.

The chain links TRBV30 to TRBJ1-2, with a weak D call TRBD1 (5 bases). This CDR3 contains 12 residues. Trimming left V 0 bases short and J 8 bases short, with 10 bases between. Germline CDR1 is GTSNPN and CDR2 is SVGIG (reference sequence). DNA for the CDR3: TGTGCCTGGAGTGTTTGGGGGAACGGCTACACCTTC. This codes for CAWSVWGNGYTF.

V usage is TRBV30 and J usage is TRBJ1-1, with a weak D call TRBD1 (6 bases). The CDR3 runs 15 residues. In germline, CDR1 is GTSNPN, CDR2 SVGIG (reference sequence). V dropped 8 bases and J dropped 5 bases, with 24 bases sitting between them. Here the CDR3 reads CAGHRQGLGQTEAFF. The CDR3 coding sequence is TGTGCCGGGCATCGGCAGGGGTTGGGTCAGACTGAAGCTTTCTTT.

The rearrangement uses TRBV15 and TRBJ2-3, with D perhaps matching TRBD1 or TRBD2 (5 bases each). The length of the CDR3 is 16 residues. V was clipped by 0 bases and J by 6 bases, with 16 bases between them. CDR1 and CDR2 (germline): LNHNV, YYDKDF (reference sequence). The CDR3 loop is CATSRDMGVAGDTQYF. CDR3 coding DNA: TGTGCCACCAGCAGAGACATGGGGGTGGCGGGTGATACGCAGTATTTT.

V and J are TRBV10-3 and TRBJ1-4; 9 positions match TRBD1. CDR1 is ENHRY and CDR2 is SYGVKD in the germline V gene. There are 17 residues in the CDR3. V gave up 3 bases and J gave up 2 bases; unmatched junction bases: 7. The CDR3 sequence is CAISDSGTGSTNEKLFF. The CDR3 DNA sequence: TGTGCCATCAGTGACTCCGGGACAGGGTCGACTAATGAAAAACTGTTTTTT.

The gene calls are TRBV4-1 and TRBJ2-4, with D hard to call. CDR3 length equals 15 residues. V lost 0 bases to trimming and J lost 10 bases, with 16 bases between them. Looked up from germline, CDR1 is MGHRA and CDR2 is YSYEKL. The CDR3 region is CASSQESGLGGIQYF. The DNA of the CDR3 is TGCGCCAGCAGCCAAGAATCCGGGTTGGGTGGGATTCAGTACTTC.

The chain links TRBV2 to TRBJ1-6; a weak D match, TRBD1 (5 bases). Germline lookup yields CDR1 SNHLY and CDR2 FYNNEI. This CDR3 contains 15 residues. V lost 6 bases, J lost 7 bases, and 16 bases lay in between. CDR3 sequence reads: CASSPAGGENSPLHF. The CDR3 DNA reads TGTGCCAGCAGCCCCGCGGGGGGGGAGAATTCACCCCTCCACTTT.

This chain joins TRBV5-4 and TRBJ2-2, with a weak D call TRBD2 (6 bases). V shed 0 bases and J shed 6 bases, with 6 bases lying between them. Germline V gene data show CDR1 as SGHNT and CDR2 as YYREEE (reference sequence). This CDR3 contains 13 residues. The CDR3 sequence: CASSLASAGELFF. The DNA of the CDR3 is TGTGCCAGCAGCTTGGCTAGCGCCGGGGAGCTGTTTTTT.

In its sample, this clone was seen once. CDR3 protein: CASSSRGGANTEAFF. CDR3 bases: TGTGCCAGTAGTTCCCGAGGAGGGGCTAACACTGAAGCTTTCTTT. The gene calls are TRBV19 and TRBJ1-1, with a tentative D call TRBD1 (5 bases). The CDR3 totals 15 residues. V dropped 5 bases and J dropped 2 bases, with 15 bases sitting between them. Germline CDR1 LNHDA, CDR2 SQIVND (reference sequence). Using reference TRBV19 and TRBJ1-1 for the parts outside the CDR3, the full variable domain is DGGITQSPKYLFRKEGQNVTLSCEQNLNHDAMYWYRQDPGQGLRLIYYSQIVNDFQKGDIAEGYSVSREKKESFPLTVTSAQKNPTAFYLCASSSRGGANTEAFFGQGTRLTVV.